The 17 T cell receptor beta chains presented below share a single source sample, sequenced in a study of cytomegalovirus exposure and HLA in healthy donors. Sequencing was performed with immunoSEQ multiplex PCR; in TCRdb, only in-frame clones are kept and a portion is missing. The sample consists of 150,000 to 200,000 clones, roughly 85% of them appearing once. The sequencing sample was made of PBMCs. Source of these receptors: a man aged 18 to 29 in good health and CMV-seropositive.

The chain combines TRBV13 with TRBJ2-7; D ambiguous. Germline V gene lookup returns CDR1 PRHDT and CDR2 FYEKMQ (reference sequence). V gave up 1 base and J gave up 0 bases, with 7 bases separating them. The CDR3 loop spans 14 amino acids. CDR3 sequence reads: CASSLDPSSYEQYF. The CDR3 DNA follows: TGTGCCAGCAGCTTAGATCCGAGCTCCTACGAGCAGTACTTC.

This chain links TRBV5-6 with TRBJ2-1; 11 nucleotides agree with TRBD2. CDR3 length equals 15 residues. V shed 3 bases and J 6 bases; nucleotides not matched to a gene: 5. In germline, CDR1 is SGHDT, CDR2 YYEEEE. The CDR3 loop reads CASSSFSGGANEQFF. In nucleotides, the CDR3 is TGTGCCAGCAGCTCGTTTAGCGGGGGGGCCAATGAGCAGTTCTTC.

This chain uses TRBV19 with TRBJ2-7; a possible D gene is TRBD1 (5 bases). Trimming shortened V by 7 bases and J by 0 bases, and 13 bases separated the two germline ends. This CDR3 contains 14 residues. CDR1 is LNHDA and CDR2 is SQIVND in the germline V gene (reference sequence). CDR3 nucleotide sequence: TGTGCCAGTACCTCCGAGACAGACTCCTACGAGCAGTACTTC. This encodes CASTSETDSYEQYF.

This chain connects TRBV7-3 to TRBJ2-3, with 12 bases identical to TRBD1. The germline V gene has CDR1 SGHTA and CDR2 FQGTGA. The CDR3 is 16 amino acids. The trim removed 4 bases at V and 5 bases at J, leaving 7 bases unmatched. CDR3 in DNA: TGTGCCAGCAGCTCGTGGGGACAGGGGGCAAAAGATACGCAGTATTTT. This encodes CASSSWGQGAKDTQYF.

J is TRBJ1-4 and V is TRBV5-4; the match to TRBD1 covers 10 bases. The CDR3 extends over 14 amino acids. Looked up from germline, CDR1 is SGHNT and CDR2 is YYREEE (reference sequence). The junction had 2 bases not matched to a gene; V was cut back by 4 bases and J by 5 bases. The CDR3 DNA reads as TGTGCCAGCAGCCGGGACAGGGGAAATGAAAAACTGTTTTTT. Its translation: CASSRDRGNEKLFF.

The rearrangement joins TRBV11-2 to TRBJ2-1; D is undetermined. V shed 3 bases and J shed 4 bases, with 13 bases lying between them. This CDR3 is built from 15 residues. Germline V lookup: CDR1 SGHAT, CDR2 FQNNGV. CDR3 DNA sequence: TGTGCCAGCAGCTTCAGGCCACCGACATACAATGAGCAGTTCTTC. It translates to CASSFRPPTYNEQFF.

This clone appeared a few times. The chain carries TRBV9 and TRBJ2-2; maybe TRBD1 (5 bases). The CDR3 spans 16 residues. Trimming shortened V by 0 bases and J by 6 bases, and 15 bases separated the two germline ends. Germline-derived CDR1 and CDR2 are SGDLS and YYNGEE. CDR3 sequence reads: CASSVGRTTPAGELFF. For the CDR3, the DNA is TGTGCCAGCAGCGTAGGAAGGACAACGCCGGCCGGGGAGCTGTTTTTT.

The chain carries TRBV7-6 and TRBJ2-6; the D gene is possibly TRBD2 (5 bases). Trimming took off 1 base at V and 3 bases at J, with 10 bases between the two ends. This CDR3 is built from 16 residues. CDR1 is SGHVS and CDR2 is FNYEAQ in the germline V gene. CDR3 amino acids: CASSLVGGLGANVLTF. CDR3 sequence (DNA): TGTGCCAGCAGCTTAGTTGGCGGGCTTGGGGCCAACGTCCTGACTTTC.

This chain uses TRBV19 with TRBJ2-7; perhaps TRBD2 as D (6 bases). The CDR3 spans 14 residues. Germline V gene lookup returns CDR1 LNHDA and CDR2 SQIVND (reference sequence). Between the trimmed V and J ends, which lost 5 bases and 1 base, there was a span of 12 bases. CDR3 bases: TGTGCCAGTAGTGGCTTCGGGGGTTCCTACGAGCAGTACTTC. Its translation is CASSGFGGSYEQYF.

V is TRBV28 and J is TRBJ1-4; TRBD1 matches 8 bases. CDR1 and CDR2 (germline): MDHEN, SYDVKM. V was clipped by 3 bases and J by 8 bases; unmatched bases: 8. The CDR3 has 15 amino acids. The CDR3 DNA is TGTGCCAGCAGTTTCGTCAGGGGGCGTTGGGAAAAACTGTTTTTT. This gives the protein CASSFVRGRWEKLFF.

This clone came up a few times. The chain is built from TRBV30 and TRBJ2-7; D is perhaps TRBD2 (6 bases). The CDR3 contains 13 residues. Germline V lookup: CDR1 GTSNPN, CDR2 SVGIG (reference sequence). CDR3 nucleotide sequence: TGTGCGTGGGAGGACGGGGGATCCTACGAGCAGTACTTC. Protein product: CAWEDGGSYEQYF. Drawing the rest from reference TRBV30 and TRBJ2-7, the complete variable domain is SQTIHQWPATLVQPVGSPLSLECTVEGTSNPNLYWYRQAAGRGLQLLFYSVGIGQISSEVPQNLSASRPQDRQFILSSKKLLLSDSGFYLCAWEDGGSYEQYFGPGTRLTVT.

V gene TRBV5-6 combines with J gene TRBJ1-4; 8 bases are a match to TRBD1. The V segment lost 0 bases and the J segment 9 bases; nucleotides outside the gene matches: 7. Germline CDR1 and CDR2: SGHDT and YYEEEE. The length of the CDR3 is 15 residues. The CDR3 here is CASSLVQGASKKLFF. CDR3 nucleotide sequence: TGTGCCAGCAGCTTGGTTCAGGGGGCGAGTAAAAAACTGTTTTTT.

The chain recombines TRBV6-4 with TRBJ2-1; 13 positions agree with TRBD2. Per germline, CDR1 MRHNA and CDR2 SNTAGT. This CDR3 is 15 amino acids long. The V segment lost 2 bases and the J segment 7 bases; nucleotides outside the gene matches: 2. CDR3 in amino acids: CASSDGTSGENEQFF. CDR3 DNA: TGTGCCAGCAGTGACGGGACTAGCGGGGAGAATGAGCAGTTCTTC.

The chain uses TRBV7-2 and TRBJ2-4, with no clear D. V was cut by 2 bases and J by 6 bases, with 14 bases left in between. Germline lookup yields CDR1 SGHTA and CDR2 FQGNSA. CDR3 size: 15 residues. The CDR3 DNA sequence: TGTGCCAGCAGCTTAAATTACCGTTCCGGAAACATTCAGTACTTC. Translation: CASSLNYRSGNIQYF.

The chain joins TRBV29-1 to TRBJ1-5; D not resolved. The V gene's germline CDR1 is SQVTM and CDR2 ANQGSEA. V lost 6 bases to trimming and J lost 0 bases, with 15 bases between them. The CDR3 runs to 15 residues. The CDR3 reads CSVVLGGNSNQPQHF. The CDR3 DNA reads as TGCAGCGTAGTTTTAGGCGGAAATAGCAATCAGCCCCAGCATTTT.

The rearrangement uses TRBV28 and TRBJ1-6; D perhaps matches TRBD1 (5 bases). Germline V gives CDR1 MDHEN, CDR2 SYDVKM. This CDR3 spans 16 amino acids. Trimming shortened V by 8 bases and J by 5 bases, and 19 bases separated the two germline ends. The CDR3 spells CASRTGPGGDNSPLHF. For the CDR3, the DNA is TGTGCCAGCCGTACCGGGCCGGGGGGGGATAATTCACCCCTCCACTTT.

This clone was detected once. CDR3 sequence: CASSSGDHRNTIYF. The CDR3 DNA follows: TGTGCCAGCAGTTCAGGGGATCATAGAAACACCATATATTTT. The chain employs TRBV25-1 and TRBJ1-3, with D possibly matching TRBD1 (6 bases). Trimming removed 5 bases at V and 5 bases at J, with 13 bases between. The CDR3 is 14 residues long. CDR1 and CDR2 from the germline V gene are MGHDK and SYGVNS. The full variable domain, rest sourced from reference TRBV25-1 and TRBJ1-3, is EADIYQTPRYLVIGTGKKITLECSQTMGHDKMYWYQQDPGMELHLIHYSYGVNSTEKGDLSSESTVSRIRTEHFPLTLESARPSHTSQYLCASSSGDHRNTIYFGEGSWLTVV.